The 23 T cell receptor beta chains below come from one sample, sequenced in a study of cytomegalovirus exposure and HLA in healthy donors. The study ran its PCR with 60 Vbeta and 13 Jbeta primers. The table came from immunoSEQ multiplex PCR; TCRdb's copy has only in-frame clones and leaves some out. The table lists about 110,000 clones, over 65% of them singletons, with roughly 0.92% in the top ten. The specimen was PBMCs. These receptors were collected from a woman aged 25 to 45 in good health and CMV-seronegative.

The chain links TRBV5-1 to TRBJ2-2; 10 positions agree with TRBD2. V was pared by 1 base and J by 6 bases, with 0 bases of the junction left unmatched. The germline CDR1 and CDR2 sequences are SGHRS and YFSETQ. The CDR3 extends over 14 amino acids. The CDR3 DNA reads TGCGCCAGCAGCTTGACTAGCGGGGCCGGGGAGCTGTTTTTT. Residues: CASSLTSGAGELFF.

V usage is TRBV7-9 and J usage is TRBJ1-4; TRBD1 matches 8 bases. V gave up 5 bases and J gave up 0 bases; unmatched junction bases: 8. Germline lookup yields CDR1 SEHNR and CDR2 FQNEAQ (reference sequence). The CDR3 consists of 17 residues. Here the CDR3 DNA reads TGTGCCAGCAGCCTGGGACAGGACTTTGCAACTAATGAAAAACTGTTTTTT. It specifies CASSLGQDFATNEKLFF.

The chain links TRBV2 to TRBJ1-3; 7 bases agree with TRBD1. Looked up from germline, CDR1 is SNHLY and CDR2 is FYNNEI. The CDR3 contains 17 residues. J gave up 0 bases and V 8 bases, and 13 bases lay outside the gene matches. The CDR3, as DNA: TGTGCCAGCCAATTCGACAGGGTGCTTCTCTCTGGAAACACCATATATTTT. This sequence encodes CASQFDRVLLSGNTIYF.

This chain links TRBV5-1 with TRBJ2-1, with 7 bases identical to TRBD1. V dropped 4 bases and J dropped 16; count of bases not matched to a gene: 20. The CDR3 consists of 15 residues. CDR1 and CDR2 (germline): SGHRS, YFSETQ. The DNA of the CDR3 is TGCGCCAGCAGCCAGAAAGGGCTACCGGGACAGTTGGGATTCTTC. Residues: CASSQKGLPGQLGFF.

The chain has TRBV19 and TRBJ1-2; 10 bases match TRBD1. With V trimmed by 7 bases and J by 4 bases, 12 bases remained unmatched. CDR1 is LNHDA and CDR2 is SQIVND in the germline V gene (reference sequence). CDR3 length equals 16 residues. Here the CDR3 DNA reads TGTGCCAGTACTGTTACCCCGACAGGGGGCGGCTATGGCTACACCTTC. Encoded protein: CASTVTPTGGGYGYTF.

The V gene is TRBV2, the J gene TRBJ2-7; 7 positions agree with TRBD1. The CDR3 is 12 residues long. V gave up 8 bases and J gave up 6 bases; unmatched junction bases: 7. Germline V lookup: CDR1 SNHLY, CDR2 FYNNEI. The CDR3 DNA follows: TGTGCCAGCGGGTTGACAGGGAGCGAGCAGTACTTC. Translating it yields CASGLTGSEQYF.

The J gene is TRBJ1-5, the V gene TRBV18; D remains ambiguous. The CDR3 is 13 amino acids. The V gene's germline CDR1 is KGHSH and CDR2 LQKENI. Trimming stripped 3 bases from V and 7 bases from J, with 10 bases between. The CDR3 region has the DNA TGTGCCAGCTCACCGACAACAGAACAGCCCCAGCATTTT. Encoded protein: CASSPTTEQPQHF.

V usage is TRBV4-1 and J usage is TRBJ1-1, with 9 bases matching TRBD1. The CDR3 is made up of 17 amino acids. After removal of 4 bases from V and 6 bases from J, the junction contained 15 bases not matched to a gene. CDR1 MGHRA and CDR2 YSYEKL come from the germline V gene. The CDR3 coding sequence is TGCGCCAGCAGCCCGAGTCAGACAGGGGGAGTCTTCGCTGAAGCTTTCTTT. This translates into CASSPSQTGGVFAEAFF.

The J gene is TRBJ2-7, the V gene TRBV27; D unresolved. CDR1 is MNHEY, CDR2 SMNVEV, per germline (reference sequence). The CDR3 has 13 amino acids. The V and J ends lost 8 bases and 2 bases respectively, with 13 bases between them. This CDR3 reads CASGPTAAYEQYF. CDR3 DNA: TGTGCCAGCGGGCCGACGGCCGCCTACGAGCAGTACTTC.

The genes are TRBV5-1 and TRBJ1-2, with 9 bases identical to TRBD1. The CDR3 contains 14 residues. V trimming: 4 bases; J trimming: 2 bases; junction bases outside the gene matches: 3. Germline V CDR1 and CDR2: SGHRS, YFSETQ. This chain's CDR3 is CASSPGTGNYGYTF. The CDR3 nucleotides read TGCGCCAGCAGCCCCGGGACAGGGAACTATGGCTACACCTTC.

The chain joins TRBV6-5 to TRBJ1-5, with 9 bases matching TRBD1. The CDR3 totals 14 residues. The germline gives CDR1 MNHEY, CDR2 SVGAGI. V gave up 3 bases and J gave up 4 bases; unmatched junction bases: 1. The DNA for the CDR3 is TGTGCCAGCAGTTATGGACAGGGGAATCAGCCCCAGCATTTT. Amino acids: CASSYGQGNQPQHF.

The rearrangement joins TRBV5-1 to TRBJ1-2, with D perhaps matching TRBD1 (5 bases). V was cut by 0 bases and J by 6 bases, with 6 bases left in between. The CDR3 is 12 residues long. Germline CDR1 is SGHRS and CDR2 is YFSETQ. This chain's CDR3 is CASSLDRNGYTF. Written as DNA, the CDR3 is TGCGCCAGCAGCTTGGACAGGAATGGCTACACCTTC.

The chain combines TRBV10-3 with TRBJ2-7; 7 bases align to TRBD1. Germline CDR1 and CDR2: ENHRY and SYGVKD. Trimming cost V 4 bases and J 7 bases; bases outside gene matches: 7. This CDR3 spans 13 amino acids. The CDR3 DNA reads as TGTGCCATCAGTGCGACAGGGTTTGGGGAGCAGTACTTC. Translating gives CAISATGFGEQYF.

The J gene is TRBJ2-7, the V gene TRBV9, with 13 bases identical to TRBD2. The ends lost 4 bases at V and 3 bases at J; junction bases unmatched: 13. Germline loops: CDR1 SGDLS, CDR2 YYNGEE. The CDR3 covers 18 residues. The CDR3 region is CASSSTTSGGPPDYEQYF. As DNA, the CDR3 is TGTGCCAGCAGCAGCACGACTAGCGGGGGGCCACCTGACTACGAGCAGTACTTC.

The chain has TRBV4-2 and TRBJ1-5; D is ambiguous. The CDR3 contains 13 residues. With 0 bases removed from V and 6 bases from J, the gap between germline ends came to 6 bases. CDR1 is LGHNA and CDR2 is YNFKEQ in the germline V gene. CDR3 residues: CASSQDRVQPQHF. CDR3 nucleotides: TGTGCCAGCAGCCAAGACCGGGTTCAGCCCCAGCATTTT.

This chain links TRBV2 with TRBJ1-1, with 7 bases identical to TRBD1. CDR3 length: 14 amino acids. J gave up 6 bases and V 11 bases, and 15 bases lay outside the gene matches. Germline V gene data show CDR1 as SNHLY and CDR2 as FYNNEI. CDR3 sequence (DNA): TGTGCCTCCCAGACAGGGCAAGGTAGCGCTGAAGCTTTCTTT. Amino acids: CASQTGQGSAEAFF.

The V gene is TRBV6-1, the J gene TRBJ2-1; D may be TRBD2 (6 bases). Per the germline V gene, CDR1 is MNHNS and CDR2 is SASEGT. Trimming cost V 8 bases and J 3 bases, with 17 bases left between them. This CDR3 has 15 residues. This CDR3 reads CASASGDSFYNEQFF. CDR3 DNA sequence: TGTGCCAGCGCCTCGGGGGACTCTTTCTACAATGAGCAGTTCTTC.

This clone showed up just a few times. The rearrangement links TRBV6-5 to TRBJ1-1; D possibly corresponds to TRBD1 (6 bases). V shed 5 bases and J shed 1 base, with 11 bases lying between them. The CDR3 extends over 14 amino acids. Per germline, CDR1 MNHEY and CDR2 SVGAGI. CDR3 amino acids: CASSIGQKNTEAFF. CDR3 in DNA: TGTGCCAGCAGTATCGGACAGAAGAACACTGAAGCTTTCTTT.

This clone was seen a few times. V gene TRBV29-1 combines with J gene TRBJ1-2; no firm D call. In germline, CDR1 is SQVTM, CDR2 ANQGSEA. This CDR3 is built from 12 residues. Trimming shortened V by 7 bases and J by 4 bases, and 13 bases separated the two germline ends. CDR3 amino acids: CSAGTRGYGYTF. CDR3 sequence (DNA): TGCAGCGCAGGAACCCGTGGCTATGGCTACACCTTC.

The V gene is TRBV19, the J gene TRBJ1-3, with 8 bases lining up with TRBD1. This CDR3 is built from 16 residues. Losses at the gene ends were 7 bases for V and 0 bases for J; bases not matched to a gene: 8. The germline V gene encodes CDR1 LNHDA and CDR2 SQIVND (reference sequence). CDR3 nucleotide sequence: TGTGCCAGTAAGACAGGGGAATTTTCCTCTGGAAACACCATATATTTT. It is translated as CASKTGEFSSGNTIYF.

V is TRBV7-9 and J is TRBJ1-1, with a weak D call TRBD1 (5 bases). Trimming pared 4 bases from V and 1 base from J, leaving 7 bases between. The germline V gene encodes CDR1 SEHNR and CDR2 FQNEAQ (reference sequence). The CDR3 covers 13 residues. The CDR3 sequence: CASSSTGNTEAFF. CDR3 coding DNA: TGTGCCAGCAGCTCAACAGGGAACACTGAAGCTTTCTTT. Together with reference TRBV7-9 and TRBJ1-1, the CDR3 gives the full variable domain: DTGVSQNPRHKITKRGQNVTFRCDPISEHNRLYWYRQTLGQGPEFLTYFQNEAQLEKSRLLSDRFSAERPKGSFSTLEIQRTEQGDSAMYLCASSSTGNTEAFFGQGTRLTVV.

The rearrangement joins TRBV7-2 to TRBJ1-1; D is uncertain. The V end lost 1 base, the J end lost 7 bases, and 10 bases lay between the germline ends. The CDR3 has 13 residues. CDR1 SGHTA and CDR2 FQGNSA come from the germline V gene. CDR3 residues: CASSLGSVGEAFF. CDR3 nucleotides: TGTGCCAGCAGCTTAGGCAGTGTTGGTGAAGCTTTCTTT.

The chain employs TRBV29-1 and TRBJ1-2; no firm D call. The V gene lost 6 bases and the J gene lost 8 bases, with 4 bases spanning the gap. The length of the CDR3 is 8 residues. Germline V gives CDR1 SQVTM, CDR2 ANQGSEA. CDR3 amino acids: CSVSGYTF. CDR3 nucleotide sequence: TGCAGCGTGAGCGGCTACACCTTC.